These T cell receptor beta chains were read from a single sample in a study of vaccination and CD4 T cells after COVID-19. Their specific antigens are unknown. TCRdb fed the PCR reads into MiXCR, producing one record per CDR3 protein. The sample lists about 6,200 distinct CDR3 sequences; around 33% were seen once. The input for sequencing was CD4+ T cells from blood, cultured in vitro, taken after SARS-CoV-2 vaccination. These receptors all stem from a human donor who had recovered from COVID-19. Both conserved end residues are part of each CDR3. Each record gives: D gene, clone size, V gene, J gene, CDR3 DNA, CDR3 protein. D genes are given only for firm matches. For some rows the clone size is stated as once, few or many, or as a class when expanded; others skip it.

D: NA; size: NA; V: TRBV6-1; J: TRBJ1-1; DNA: TGTGCCAGCAGTGAATTGAGGGGGTGGGCGAACACTGAAGCTTTCTTT; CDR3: CASSELRGWANTEAFF
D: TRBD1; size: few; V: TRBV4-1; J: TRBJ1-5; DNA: TGCGCCAGCAGCCCCTCAGGGGGGAGTAGCAATCAGCCCCAGCATTTT; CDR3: CASSPSGGSSNQPQHF
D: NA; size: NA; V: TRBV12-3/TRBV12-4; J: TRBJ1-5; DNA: TGTGCCAGCAGTGGGACAAACGACAATCAGCCCCAGCATTTT; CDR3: CASSGTNDNQPQHF
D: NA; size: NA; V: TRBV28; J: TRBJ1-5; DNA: TGTGCCAGCAGTTTGTGGGGGGAGGGGGGCAATCAGCCCCAGCATTTT; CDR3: CASSLWGEGGNQPQHF
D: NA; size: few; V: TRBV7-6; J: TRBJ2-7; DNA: TGTGCCAGCAGCGCACCCGGGACTCGAACCTACGAGCAGTACTTC; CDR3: CASSAPGTRTYEQYF
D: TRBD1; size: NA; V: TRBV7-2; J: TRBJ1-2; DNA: TGTGCCAGCAGCCCGCCGGACAGGGGGTATGGCTACACCTTC; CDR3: CASSPPDRGYGYTF
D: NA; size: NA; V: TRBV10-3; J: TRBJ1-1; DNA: TGTGCCATCAGTGAGGGGAGCAGACAGAACACTGAAGCTTTCTTT; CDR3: CAISEGSRQNTEAFF
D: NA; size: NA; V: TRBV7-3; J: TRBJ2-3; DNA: TGTGCCAGCAGCCCTGCCGGGGCAGATACGCAGTATTTT; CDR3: CASSPAGADTQYF
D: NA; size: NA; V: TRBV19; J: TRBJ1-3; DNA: TGTGCCAGTAGTATAGGGATTGGACGGCCTGGAAACACCATATATTTT; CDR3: CASSIGIGRPGNTIYF
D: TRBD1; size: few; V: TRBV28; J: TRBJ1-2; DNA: TGTGCCAGCAGTCTCGAGCCCCGACAGGGAGGCTATGGCTACACCTTC; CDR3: CASSLEPRQGGYGYTF
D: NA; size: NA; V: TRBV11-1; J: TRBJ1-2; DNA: TGTGCCAGCAGCCCCTTAAGTCGGACGGGTGGCTACACCTTC; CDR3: CASSPLSRTGGYTF
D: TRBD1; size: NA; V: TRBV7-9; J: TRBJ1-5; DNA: TGTGCCAGCAGCCGGGGACAGGCGGGCAATCAGCCCCAGCATTTT; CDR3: CASSRGQAGNQPQHF